This T cell receptor (beta chain) stems from a study of blood T cell repertoires in COVID-19. CDR1 and CDR2 (germline): GTSNPN, SVGIG (reference sequence). Trimming cost V 3 bases and J 2 bases; bases outside gene matches: 5. There are 14 residues in the CDR3. Enrolled through a virtual design, the participants were between 18 and 89 years of age and came from some 26 US areas. Cohorts were assigned according to the clinical history that participants reported. In the source study's methods: Counts of nucleated cells, estimated from reference gene primer amplification, were obtained. Profiled with immunoSEQ multiplex PCR; TCRdb holds only in-frame clones, not every one. V and J calls and clone size are as listed in that table; D and trimming were resolved from the DNA. This sample has 200,000 to 250,000 clones, with roughly 86% found just once.

The V gene is TRBV30, the J gene TRBJ2-3; 7 positions agree with TRBD2. The specimen was PBMCs or T cells enriched from blood (not recorded which). This clonotype was obtained from a woman in her forties or fifties who had recovered from COVID-19. The DNA of the CDR3 is TGTGCCTGGAGCCCCGGGACTAACACAGATACGCAGTATTTT. Translation: CAWSPGTNTDTQYF.